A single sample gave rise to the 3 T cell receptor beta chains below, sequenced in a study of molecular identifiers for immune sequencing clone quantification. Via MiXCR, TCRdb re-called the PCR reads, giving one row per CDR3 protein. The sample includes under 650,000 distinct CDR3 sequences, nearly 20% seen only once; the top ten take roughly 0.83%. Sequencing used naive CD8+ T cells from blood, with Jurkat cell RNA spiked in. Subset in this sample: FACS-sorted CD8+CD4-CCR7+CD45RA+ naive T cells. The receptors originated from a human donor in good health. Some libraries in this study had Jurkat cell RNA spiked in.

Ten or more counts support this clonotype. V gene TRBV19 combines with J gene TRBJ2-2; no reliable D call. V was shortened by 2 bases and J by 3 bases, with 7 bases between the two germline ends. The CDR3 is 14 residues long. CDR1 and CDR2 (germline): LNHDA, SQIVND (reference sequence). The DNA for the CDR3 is TGTGCCAGTAGTATATATAGTGACACCGGGGAGCTGTTTTTT. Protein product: CASSIYSDTGELFF.

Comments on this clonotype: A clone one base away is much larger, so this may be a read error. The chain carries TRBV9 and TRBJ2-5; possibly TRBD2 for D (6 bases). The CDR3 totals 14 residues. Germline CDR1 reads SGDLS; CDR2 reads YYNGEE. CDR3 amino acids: CASSALRGGETQCF. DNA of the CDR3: TGTGCCAGCAGCGCCTTGCGGGGCGGGGAGACCCAGTGCTTC.

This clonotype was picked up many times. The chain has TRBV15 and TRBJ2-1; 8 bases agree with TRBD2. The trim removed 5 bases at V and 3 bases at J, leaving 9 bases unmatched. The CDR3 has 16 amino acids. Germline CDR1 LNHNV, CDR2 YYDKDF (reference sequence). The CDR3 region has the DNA TGTGCCACCAGCGGTCTGGCGGGAGGCTTCTACAATGAGCAGTTCTTC. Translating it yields CATSGLAGGFYNEQFF.